The entry that follows covers one TCR beta chain sequence. Unique molecular identifiers were used to barcode this TCRbeta library. TCRdb passed the PCR reads through MiXCR, listing each CDR3 protein once. The sample holds about 640,000 distinct CDR3 sequences, around 17% seen once. This entry belongs to a study of T-cell reconstitution after alpha-beta-depleted transplantation in children. Trimming pared 1 base from V and 1 base from J, leaving 13 bases between. This CDR3 comprises 17 residues. Germline V gene sequence: CDR1 MGHDK, CDR2 SYGVNS. The sequenced sample was PBMCs from the stem cell graft donor, obtained from the stem cell graft. This sequence joins TRBV25-1 and TRBJ2-2; D is uncertain. This sequence originates from a human donor who donated a stem cell graft to a child with acute myeloid leukemia. The chain's CDR3 is CASSEFFQPKNTGELFF. The CDR3 nucleotides are TGTGCCAGCAGTGAATTCTTTCAGCCGAAGAACACCGGGGAGCTGTTTTTT.